The clone carrying this T cell receptor (beta chain) showed up many times. The antigen is not known. This specimen belongs to a study of T cells after yellow fever vaccination. Study-wide points: The secondary response was weaker but peaked faster, day 5 versus 15. Clonotypes found in both CD4 and CD8 compartments made up a small share. Reappearance after the booster was seen for most primary-vaccination clones, at roughly 96% CD4 and about 90% CD8.

TCR cDNA was made by 5'RACE template switching, adding a universal primer site and UMIs. TCRdb reprocessed the 5' RACE reads with MiXCR, giving one entry per CDR3 protein. The table shows about 400,000 distinct CDR3 sequences, with about 6.2% occurring only once. This receptor was obtained from a man aged 25-40 years who received the YFV17D yellow fever vaccine. This material consisted of PBMCs, taken 5 days after the yellow fever booster vaccination.

This CDR3 reads CASSYLPDNEQFF. The CDR3 bases are TGTGCCAGCAGTTACCTCCCCGACAATGAGCAGTTCTTC. The chain joins TRBV6-5 to TRBJ2-1; unclear D gene. From germline, CDR1 is MNHEY and CDR2 SVGAGI. The CDR3 contains 13 residues. V was trimmed by 2 bases and J by 5 bases, leaving 7 bases between them.